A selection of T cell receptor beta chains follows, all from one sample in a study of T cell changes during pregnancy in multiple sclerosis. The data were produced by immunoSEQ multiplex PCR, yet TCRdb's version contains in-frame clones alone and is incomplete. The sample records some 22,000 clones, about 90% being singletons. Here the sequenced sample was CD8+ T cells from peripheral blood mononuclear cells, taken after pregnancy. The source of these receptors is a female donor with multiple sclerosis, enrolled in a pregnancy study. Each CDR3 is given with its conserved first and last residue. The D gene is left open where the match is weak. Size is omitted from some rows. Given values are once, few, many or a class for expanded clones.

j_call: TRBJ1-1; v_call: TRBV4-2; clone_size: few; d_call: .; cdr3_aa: CASSPTRGDIEAFF; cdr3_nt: TGTGCCAGCAGCCCAACCAGGGGCGATATTGAAGCTTTCTTT
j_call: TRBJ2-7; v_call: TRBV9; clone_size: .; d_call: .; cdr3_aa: CASSVGLQYEQYF; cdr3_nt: TGTGCCAGCAGCGTAGGCCTTCAGTACGAGCAGTACTTC
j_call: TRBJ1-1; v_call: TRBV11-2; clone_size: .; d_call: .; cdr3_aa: CASSLDGSWNTEAFF; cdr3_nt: TGTGCCAGCAGCTTAGACGGGAGTTGGAACACTGAAGCTTTCTTT
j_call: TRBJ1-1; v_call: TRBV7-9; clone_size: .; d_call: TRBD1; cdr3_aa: CASSLAWDSTEAFF; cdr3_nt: TGTGCCAGCAGCTTAGCTTGGGACAGCACTGAAGCTTTCTTT
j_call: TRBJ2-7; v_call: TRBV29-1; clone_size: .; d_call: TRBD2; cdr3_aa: CSVLAGGSYEQYF; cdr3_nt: TGCAGCGTTCTGGCGGGAGGCAGCTACGAGCAGTACTTC
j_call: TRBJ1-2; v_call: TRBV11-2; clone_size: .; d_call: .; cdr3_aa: CASSSSFSDSYGYTF; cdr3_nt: TGTGCCAGCAGCTCTAGTTTCTCCGACAGCTATGGCTACACCTTC
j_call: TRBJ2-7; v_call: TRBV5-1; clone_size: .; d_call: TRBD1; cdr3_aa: CASSPGTGKPYEQYF; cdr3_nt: TGCGCCAGCAGCCCGGGGACAGGGAAGCCCTACGAGCAGTACTTC
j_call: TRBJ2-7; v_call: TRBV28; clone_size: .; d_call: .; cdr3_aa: CASSSGRALFEQYF; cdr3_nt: TGTGCCAGCAGTTCGGGAAGGGCGCTCTTCGAGCAGTACTTC
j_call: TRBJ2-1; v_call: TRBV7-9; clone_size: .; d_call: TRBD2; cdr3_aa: CASSPGGNEQFF; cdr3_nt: TGTGCCAGCAGCCCGGGGGGCAATGAGCAGTTCTTC
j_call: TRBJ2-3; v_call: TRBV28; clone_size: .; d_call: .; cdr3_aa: CASSSPEGDTDTQYF; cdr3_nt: TGTGCCAGCAGTTCCCCGGAGGGAGACACAGATACGCAGTATTTT
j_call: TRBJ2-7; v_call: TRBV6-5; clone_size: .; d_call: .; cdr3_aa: CASSYASSYEQYF; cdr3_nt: TGTGCCAGCAGTTACGCTAGCTCCTACGAGCAGTACTTC
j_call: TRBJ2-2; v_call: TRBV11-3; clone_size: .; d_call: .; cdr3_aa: CASSLPSRGYAGELFF; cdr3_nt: TGTGCCAGCAGCTTACCGTCCCGGGGTTACGCCGGGGAGCTGTTTTTT
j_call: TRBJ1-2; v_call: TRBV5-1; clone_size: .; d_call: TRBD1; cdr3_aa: CASNPGQGAYGYTF; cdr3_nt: TGCGCCAGCAACCCGGGACAGGGGGCCTATGGCTACACCTTC
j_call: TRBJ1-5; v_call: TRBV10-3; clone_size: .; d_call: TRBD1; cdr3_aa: CAISAGQGGAQPQHF; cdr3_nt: TGTGCCATCAGTGCAGGACAGGGAGGCGCTCAGCCCCAGCATTTT
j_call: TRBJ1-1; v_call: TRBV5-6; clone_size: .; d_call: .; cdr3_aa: CASSLALDREAFF; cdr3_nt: TGTGCCAGCAGCTTGGCCCTTGACAGGGAAGCTTTCTTT